This TCR beta chain was recovered during a study of blood T cell repertoires in COVID-19 (TCRdb year 2020). For context, the study as a whole: The collaborator samples originated in the United States, Italy and Spain and spanned the acute and convalescent phases of COVID-19. Subjects who had been exposed to COVID-19, were actively infected with it, or had recovered from it provided the deeply sampled blood TCRbeta repertoires that made up the dataset. The samples were drawn from two sources: the first 160 participants of the ongoing ImmuneRACE study, and 1,200 or so subjects contributed by 6 global collaborators. The repertoires were made available in a free public database intended to serve as a resource for research on the immune response to SARS-CoV-2. Where available, HLA class I and class II types were taken from metadata supplied by the sample provider and were not determined by assay-based typing. The material from the prospective study consisted of cDNA or gDNA derived from T cells, B-cell-depleted T cells, or PBMCs. Nearly every sample came with metadata listing a de-identified subject ID, COVID-19 status, age in years and sex. Broad study findings and their caveats: Clinical and demographic metadata were provided uncurated, with the amount varying by source and participant.

V and J are truncated by 4 bases and 0 bases respectively, leaving an intervening sequence of 9 bases. Inclusive of the bounding cysteine and phenylalanine, the CDR3 is 14 residues long. Only the CDR3 DNA is retained, 42 bases long and in frame from the first base. Based on the germline V gene (reference sequence), the CDR1 and CDR2 sequences are LNHDA and SQIVND. Whole blood was collected in K2EDTA tubes by collaborating institutions according to the institutions' own protocols. Collaborator samples were shipped for TCRbeta analysis as frozen whole blood, isolated PBMCs, or DNA extracted from either sample type. TCRbeta CDR3 regions were amplified from genomic DNA using the immunoSEQ Assay, a bias-controlled multiplex PCR. In the source study's methods: The number of nucleated cells in each sample was estimated from the amplification of reference gene primers within the assay. To quantify the absolute abundance of each unique TCRbeta CDR3 rearrangement, sequence reads were collapsed and filtered. For each sample, productive Simpson clonality was calculated by taking the square root of Simpson's diversity index across productive rearrangements. TCRdb took this table from immuneACCESS and kept in-frame rearrangements with V and J called. Such tables lack part of the clones; where checked against another copy, unresolved V genes explain under half of the gap, and the rest is unexplained. D and trimming come from the DNA, and the V and J calls and clone size come from that table. The sample has some 100,000 clones on record, about 88% of them singletons. The ten most abundant clones make up roughly 7.4% of the sample.

Points on this clone: Its antigen target is currently unknown. No base-level quality is on record; no much larger clone is a single base apart.

Sequenced input: peripheral blood. This sequence was found in a man aged 25 to 40 in a cohort sampled during active COVID-19. In this chain, TRBV19 is recombined with TRBJ1-1; TRBD1 could be the D gene, as 6 bases match. The CDR3 is CASSTQGLNTEAFF. The DNA sequence is as follows: TGTGCCAGTAGTACACAGGGCTTGAACACTGAAGCTTTCTTT.